The present TCR beta chain was sequenced within a study of T-cell reconstitution after alpha-beta-depleted transplantation in children. This clonotype was detected only a few times. The TCRbeta library was prepared with unique molecular identifiers. TCRdb ran MiXCR on the PCR reads and lists one entry per CDR3 protein. The sample consists of about 440,000 distinct CDR3 sequences, over 40% of them appearing once. This sequence originates from a girl between 2 and 10 years old with aplastic anemia, due to receive a stem cell transplant. Sequencing used PBMCs, obtained before TCRalphabeta/CD19-depleted stem cell transplant.

The CDR3 spells CASSPAGASLSPNYGYTF. CDR3 nucleotide sequence: TGTGCCAGCAGCCCTGCAGGGGCCTCTCTTAGTCCCAACTATGGCTACACCTTC. The chain recombines TRBV28 with TRBJ1-2; possibly TRBD1 for D (6 bases). Germline CDR1 and CDR2: MDHEN and SYDVKM. The V end lost 6 bases, the J end lost 2 bases, and 25 bases lay between the germline ends. The CDR3 has 18 residues.